This TCR beta chain is from a study of STAT5B mutations in CD4+ large granular lymphocyte leukemia. Study results and limitations: Without putative leukemic clones, patient CD4-sorted repertoires remained more clonal than healthy CD4+ repertoires. Data were not HLA-matched across samples. Compared with healthy controls (2/35), patient top clones favored TRBV06 (8/27). Main leukemic clonotypes were patient-specific, but roughly 26% appeared at low frequency elsewhere.

Comments on this clone: Its antigen is as yet unknown.

Using immunoSEQ multiplex PCR, the repertoire was profiled, and TCRdb retains in-frame clones only, with some absent. The profile shows about 30,000 clones, roughly 80% of them singletons. Germline V CDR1 and CDR2: LNHNV, YYDKDF (reference sequence). This CDR3 has 15 residues. J gave up 1 base and V 6 bases, and 5 bases lay outside the gene matches. This sequence was found in a human donor in good health. The sequencing input was CD4+ T cells from blood buffy coats. The chain is built from TRBV15 and TRBJ1-1; 10 bases fit TRBD1. CDR3 sequence reads: CATRKTGGGNTEAFF. In DNA, the CDR3 is TGTGCCACCAGAAAGACAGGGGGCGGGAACACTGAAGCTTTCTTT.